The clone carrying this TCR beta chain occurred many times. The record originates from a study of early T cells in non-severe SARS-CoV-2 infection. TCRdb reprocessed the 5' RACE reads via MiXCR and lists one record per CDR3 protein. The sample carries approximately 30,000 distinct CDR3 sequences, roughly 3.9% recorded once. The germline V gene encodes CDR1 SGHVS and CDR2 FNYEAQ. V was shortened by 0 bases and J by 1 base, with 9 bases between the two germline ends. This CDR3 has 15 amino acids. This sequence joins TRBV7-6 and TRBJ1-2; D is possibly TRBD1 (5 bases). The sequence derives from an adult who was a healthcare worker with PCR-confirmed SARS-CoV-2 infection or an uninfected control (not recorded which). The sample was whole blood. The DNA of the CDR3 is TGTGCCAGCAGCTTAGCGGCAGGGTTTAACTATGGCTACACCTTC. Its translation: CASSLAAGFNYGYTF.